This T cell receptor beta chain is from a study of long-term antiretroviral therapy in people with HIV. Study as a whole: Specimens dating back about a decade before the 2015 immediate-ART recommendation are the oldest included.

Study results and limitations: HIV repertoire CDR3 lengths ranged less widely than those of controls. There were no data on ART adherence, viral resistance or therapy changes, a gap that limits inferences about post-ART repertoire changes.

The CDR3 covers 14 residues. Looked up from germline, CDR1 is SGHDN and CDR2 is FVKESK. Trimming took 5 bases from V and 10 from J, leaving 15 bases between them. immunoSEQ v3.0 was run at survey level. This table comes from immunoSEQ multiplex PCR, and its TCRdb copy is limited to in-frame clones, with some not included. The sample includes fewer than 35,000 clones, around 78% of them seen just once. This clone has a handful of counts. What it binds is not known. The sequencing used unsorted PBMCs, collected 3.1 years after starting antiretroviral therapy. This chain joins TRBV14 and TRBJ1-6; D is unresolved. This TCR was sampled from a woman in her forties or fifties with HIV. Written as DNA, the CDR3 is TGTGCCAGCAGCGAACAGATGAATGGGTCACCCCTCCACTTT. Its translation is CASSEQMNGSPLHF.